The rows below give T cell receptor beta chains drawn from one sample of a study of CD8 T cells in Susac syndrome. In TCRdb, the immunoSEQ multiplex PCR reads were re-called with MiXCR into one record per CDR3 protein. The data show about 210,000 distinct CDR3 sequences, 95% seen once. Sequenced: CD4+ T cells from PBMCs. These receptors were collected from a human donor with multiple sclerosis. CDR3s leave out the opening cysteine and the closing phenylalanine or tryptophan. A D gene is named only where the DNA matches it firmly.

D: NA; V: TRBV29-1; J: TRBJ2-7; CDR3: SVAQDPYEQY
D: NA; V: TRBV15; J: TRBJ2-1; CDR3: ATSRGDGSRFHEQF
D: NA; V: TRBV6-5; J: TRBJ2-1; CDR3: ASRQGDEQF
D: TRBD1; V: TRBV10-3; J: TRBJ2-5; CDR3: AIAFGTGGQETQY
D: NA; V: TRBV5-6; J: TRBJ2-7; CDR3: ASSTQGTYEQY
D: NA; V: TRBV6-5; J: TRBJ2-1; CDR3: ASSYGGGPNEQF
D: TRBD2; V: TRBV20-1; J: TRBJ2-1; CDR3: SAKAGTSGSVRV
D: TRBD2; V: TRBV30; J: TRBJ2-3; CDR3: AWSVGAGGTDTQY
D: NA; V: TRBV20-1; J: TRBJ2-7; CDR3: SATPSLALSYEQY
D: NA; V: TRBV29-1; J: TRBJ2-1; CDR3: SVLDLSYNEQF
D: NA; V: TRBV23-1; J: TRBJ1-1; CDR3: ASSSQGWLTEAF
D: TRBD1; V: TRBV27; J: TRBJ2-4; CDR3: ASSPTGGPAKNIQY
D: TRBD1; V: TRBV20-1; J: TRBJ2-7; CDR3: SARLAPGTASYEQY
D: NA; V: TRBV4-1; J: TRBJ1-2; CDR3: ASSQDFGAGYGYT
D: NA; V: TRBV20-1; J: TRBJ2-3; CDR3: SARVADTQY
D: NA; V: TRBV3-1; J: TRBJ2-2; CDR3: ASSQVAINTGELF